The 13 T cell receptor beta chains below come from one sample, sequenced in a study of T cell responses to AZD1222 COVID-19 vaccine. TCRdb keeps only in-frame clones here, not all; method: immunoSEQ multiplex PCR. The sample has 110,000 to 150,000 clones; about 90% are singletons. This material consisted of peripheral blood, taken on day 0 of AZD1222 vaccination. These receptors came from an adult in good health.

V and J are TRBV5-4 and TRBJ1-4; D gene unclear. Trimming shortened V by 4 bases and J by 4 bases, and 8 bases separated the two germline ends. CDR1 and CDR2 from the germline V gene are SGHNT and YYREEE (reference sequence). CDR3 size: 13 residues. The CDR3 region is CASSGEGNEKLFF. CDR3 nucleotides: TGTGCCAGCAGCGGGGAGGGTAATGAAAAACTGTTTTTT.

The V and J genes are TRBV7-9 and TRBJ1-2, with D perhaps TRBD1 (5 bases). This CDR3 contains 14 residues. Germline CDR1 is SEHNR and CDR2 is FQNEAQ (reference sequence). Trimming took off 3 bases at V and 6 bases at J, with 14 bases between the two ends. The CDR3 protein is CASSFLGEKDGYTF. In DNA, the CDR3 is TGTGCCAGCAGCTTTTTGGGGGAAAAGGATGGCTACACCTTC. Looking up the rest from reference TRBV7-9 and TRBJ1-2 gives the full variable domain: DTGVSQNPRHKITKRGQNVTFRCDPISEHNRLYWYRQTLGQGPEFLTYFQNEAQLEKSRLLSDRFSAERPKGSFSTLEIQRTEQGDSAMYLCASSFLGEKDGYTFGSGTRLTVV.

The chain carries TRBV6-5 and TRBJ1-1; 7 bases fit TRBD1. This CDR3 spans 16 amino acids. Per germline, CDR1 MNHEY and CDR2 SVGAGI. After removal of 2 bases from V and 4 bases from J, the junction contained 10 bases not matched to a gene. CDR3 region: CASSYVGGFDVTEAFF. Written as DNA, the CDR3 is TGTGCCAGCAGTTACGTAGGGGGCTTTGACGTCACTGAAGCTTTCTTT.

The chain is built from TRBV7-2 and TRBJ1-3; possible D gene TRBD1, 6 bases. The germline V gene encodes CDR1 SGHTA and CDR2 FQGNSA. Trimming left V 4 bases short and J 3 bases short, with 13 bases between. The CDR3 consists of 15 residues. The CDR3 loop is CASSSNRDFGNTIYF. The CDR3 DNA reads TGTGCCAGCAGCTCGAACAGGGATTTTGGAAACACCATATATTTT.

CDR3 sequence: CASKFRTGEAYGYTF. CDR3 coding DNA: TGTGCCAGCAAATTTCGGACAGGGGAAGCCTATGGCTACACCTTC. The V call is TRBV2, the J call TRBJ1-2, with 9 bases matching TRBD1. This CDR3 comprises 15 residues. CDR1 and CDR2 from the germline V gene are SNHLY and FYNNEI. Unmatched junction bases numbered 10, after V lost 7 bases and J lost 4 bases.

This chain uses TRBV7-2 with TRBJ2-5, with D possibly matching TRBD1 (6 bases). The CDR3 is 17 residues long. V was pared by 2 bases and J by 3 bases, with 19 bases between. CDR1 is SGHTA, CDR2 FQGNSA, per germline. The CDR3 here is CASSLQWSGAGEETQYF. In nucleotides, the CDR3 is TGTGCCAGCAGCTTACAGTGGTCAGGGGCCGGAGAAGAGACCCAGTACTTC.

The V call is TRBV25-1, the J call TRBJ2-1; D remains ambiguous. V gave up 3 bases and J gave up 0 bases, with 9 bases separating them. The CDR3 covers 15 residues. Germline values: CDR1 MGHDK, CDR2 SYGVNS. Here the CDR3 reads CASSDPVISYNEQFF. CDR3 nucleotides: TGTGCCAGCAGTGACCCGGTGATCTCCTACAATGAGCAGTTCTTC.

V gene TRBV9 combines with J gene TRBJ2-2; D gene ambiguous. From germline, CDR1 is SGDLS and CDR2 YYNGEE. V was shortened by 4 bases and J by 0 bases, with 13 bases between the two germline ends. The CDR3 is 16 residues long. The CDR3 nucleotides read TGTGCCAGCAGCAACCGACGGGTCACGAACACCGGGGAGCTGTTTTTT. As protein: CASSNRRVTNTGELFF. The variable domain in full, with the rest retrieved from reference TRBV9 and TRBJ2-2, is DSGVTQTPKHLITATGQRVTLRCSPRSGDLSVYWYQQSLDQGLQFLIQYYNGEERAKGNILERFSAQQFPDLHSELNLSSLELGDSALYFCASSNRRVTNTGELFFGEGSRLTVL.

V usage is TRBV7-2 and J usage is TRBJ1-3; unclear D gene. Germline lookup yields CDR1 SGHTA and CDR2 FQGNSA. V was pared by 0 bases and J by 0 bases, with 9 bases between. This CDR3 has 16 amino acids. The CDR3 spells CASSLAGTDSGNTIYF. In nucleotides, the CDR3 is TGTGCCAGCAGCTTAGCGGGAACGGACTCTGGAAACACCATATATTTT.

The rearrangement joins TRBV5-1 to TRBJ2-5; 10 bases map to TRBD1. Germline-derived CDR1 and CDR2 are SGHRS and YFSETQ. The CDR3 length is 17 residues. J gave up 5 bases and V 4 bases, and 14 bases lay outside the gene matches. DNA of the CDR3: TGCGCCAGCAGCCGTAGGCCGGGACAGGGGCGATCGGAGACCCAGTACTTC. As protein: CASSRRPGQGRSETQYF.

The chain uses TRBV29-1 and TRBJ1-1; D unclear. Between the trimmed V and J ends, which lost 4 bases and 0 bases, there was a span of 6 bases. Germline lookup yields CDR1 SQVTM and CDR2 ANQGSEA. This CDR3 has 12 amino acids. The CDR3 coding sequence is TGCAGCGTTGCGATTATGAACACTGAAGCTTTCTTT. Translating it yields CSVAIMNTEAFF.

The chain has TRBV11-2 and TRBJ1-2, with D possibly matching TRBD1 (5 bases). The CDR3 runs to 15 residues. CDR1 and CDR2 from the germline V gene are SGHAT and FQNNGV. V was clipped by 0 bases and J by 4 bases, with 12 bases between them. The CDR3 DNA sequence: TGTGCCAGCAGCTTAGACGGGAGGCAGGGCTATGGCTACACCTTC. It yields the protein CASSLDGRQGYGYTF.

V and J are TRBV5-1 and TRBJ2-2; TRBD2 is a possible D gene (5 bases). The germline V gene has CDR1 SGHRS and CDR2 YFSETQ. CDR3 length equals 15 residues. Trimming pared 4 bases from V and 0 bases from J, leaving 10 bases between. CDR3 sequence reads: CASSPEGSNTGELFF. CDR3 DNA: TGCGCCAGCAGCCCTGAGGGATCGAACACCGGGGAGCTGTTTTTT.